Listed here are 18 T cell receptor beta chains from one sample, sequenced in a study of T cells in Graves' hyperthyroidism and ophthalmopathy. TCR beta CDR3 region amplification was performed from RNA transcripts. HTBI primers were employed in a first-round RT-PCR of the TCR CDR3. TCRdb analysed the multiplex PCR reads with MiXCR anew, one entry per CDR3 protein. Altogether approximately 640,000 distinct CDR3 sequences are present, 40% to 55% being singletons, with the ten largest covering roughly 6.5%. The sample taken for sequencing was peripheral blood or thyroid tissue (not recorded which). These receptors originate from an adult man with Graves' disease, either hyperthyroidism or ophthalmopathy (not recorded which).

This clonotype was recorded many times. The rearrangement uses TRBV29-1 and TRBJ1-1; perhaps TRBD1 as D (6 bases). Per the germline V gene, CDR1 is SQVTM and CDR2 is ANQGSEA. The CDR3 has 12 residues. The V end lost 1 base, the J end lost 11 bases, and 14 bases lay between the germline ends. CDR3 sequence (DNA): TGCAGCGTTGAAGCAACAGGGAATTGGGCTTTCTTT. It is translated as CSVEATGNWAFF.

This clonotype was seen at least ten times. The chain joins TRBV2 to TRBJ1-5; 7 positions match TRBD1. CDR1 is SNHLY, CDR2 FYNNEI, per germline. The CDR3 is made up of 15 amino acids. Trimming at V came to 5 bases and at J to 0 bases, leaving 4 bases not matched to a gene. DNA for the CDR3: TGTGCCAGCAGTACAAACAGGGGTAGCAATCAGCCCCAGCATTTT. Its translation is CASSTNRGSNQPQHF.

This clonotype was picked up many times. The V and J genes are TRBV2 and TRBJ2-7, with TRBD2 matching 12 bases. J lost 7 bases, V lost 5 bases, and 9 bases had no gene match. This CDR3 is 15 amino acids long. Germline values: CDR1 SNHLY, CDR2 FYNNEI. CDR3 nucleotide sequence: TGTGCCAGCAGTCCTCCGACTAGCGGGAGAGAAGAGCAGTACTTC. This gives the protein CASSPPTSGREEQYF.

This clonotype was counted a few times. The rearrangement uses TRBV19 and TRBJ1-5; D unclear. Trimming took off 7 bases at V and 5 bases at J, with 18 bases between the two ends. The germline V gene has CDR1 LNHDA and CDR2 SQIVND (reference sequence). The CDR3 covers 15 residues. The CDR3 bases are TGTGCCAGTATAATCCCCCGGCGGGTAGATCAGCCCCAGCATTTT. Its protein product is CASIIPRRVDQPQHF.

The chain links TRBV7-8 to TRBJ1-6; 7 bases agree with TRBD1. The V segment lost 6 bases and the J segment 7 bases; nucleotides outside the gene matches: 12. There are 16 residues in the CDR3. From germline, CDR1 is SGHVS and CDR2 FQNEAQ. CDR3 nucleotides: TGTGCCAGCAGTGAAAGTCAGGGGGGCGCAAATTCACCCCTCCACTTT. It translates to CASSESQGGANSPLHF. The full variable domain, completed using reference TRBV7-8 and TRBJ1-6, is GAGVSQSPRYKVAKRGQDVALRCDPISGHVSLFWYQQALGQGPEFLTYFQNEAQLDKSGLPSDRFFAERPEGSVSTLKIQRTQQEDSAVYLCASSESQGGANSPLHFGNGTRLTVT.

In the case of this clonotype: It may be a read error: a sequence one base away is much more abundant. The gene calls are TRBV7-8 and TRBJ2-7; D is uncertain. Per the germline V gene, CDR1 is SGHVS and CDR2 is FQNEAQ. The length of the CDR3 is 12 residues. The V end lost 8 bases, the J end lost 5 bases, and 13 bases lay between the germline ends. The CDR3 DNA reads as TGTGCCAGCGGTCCCCTTTTTCACGAGCAGTACTTC. It specifies CASGPLFHEQYF.

This clonotype was recorded at least ten times. V usage is TRBV7-9 and J usage is TRBJ1-6; D remains ambiguous. This CDR3 is built from 17 residues. V lost 5 bases and J 0 bases, leaving 14 bases between the germline ends. Germline lookup yields CDR1 SEHNR and CDR2 FQNEAQ (reference sequence). The CDR3 region is CASSLRTERSYNSPLHF. The CDR3 DNA reads as TGTGCCAGCAGCCTACGGACTGAACGCTCCTATAATTCACCCCTCCACTTT.

The V call is TRBV19, the J call TRBJ1-2; D is unclear. Trimming cost V 10 bases and J 1 base, with 19 bases left between them. Germline-derived CDR1 and CDR2 are LNHDA and SQIVND (reference sequence). This CDR3 is 15 amino acids long. The CDR3, as DNA: TGTGCCACCTTAGAAAGGGCCAGAAATAACTATGGCTACACCTTC. Encoded protein: CATLERARNNYGYTF.

There are many counts of this clonotype. The chain has TRBV2 and TRBJ1-5; maybe TRBD1 (5 bases). In germline, CDR1 is SNHLY, CDR2 FYNNEI. With 3 bases removed from V and 7 bases from J, the gap between germline ends came to 13 bases. The CDR3 has 14 residues. The chain's CDR3 is CASSDFRGRQPQHF. Written as DNA, the CDR3 is TGTGCCAGCAGTGATTTCCGGGGGAGACAGCCCCAGCATTTT.

The V gene is TRBV29-1, the J gene TRBJ1-3; the D gene is possibly TRBD1 (6 bases). Germline CDR1 SQVTM, CDR2 ANQGSEA. This CDR3 is 13 amino acids long. Trimming removed 5 bases from V and 4 bases from J, with 12 bases in between. The chain's CDR3 is CSVSQGGGNTIYF. The CDR3 nucleotides are TGCAGCGTTTCCCAAGGGGGGGGAAACACCATATATTTT. The variable domain in full, completed from reference TRBV29-1 and TRBJ1-3, reads SAVISQKPSRDICQRGTSLTIQCQVDSQVTMMFWYRQQPGQSLTLIATANQGSEATYESGFVIDKFPISRPNLTFSTLTVSNMSPEDSSIYLCSVSQGGGNTIYFGEGSWLTVV.

The chain carries TRBV2 and TRBJ2-7; unclear D gene. Trimming stripped 10 bases from V and 1 base from J, with 17 bases between. This CDR3 is 14 amino acids long. The germline V gene encodes CDR1 SNHLY and CDR2 FYNNEI. For the CDR3, the DNA is TGTGCCACCGCGGACCTTCTTAGTTCCTACGAGCAGTACTTC. Encoded protein: CATADLLSSYEQYF.

To note about this clonotype: This may arise from a read error, as a much more abundant clone is one base away. The chain carries TRBV19 and TRBJ2-7; 8 positions agree with TRBD2. The CDR3 totals 13 residues. CDR1 is LNHDA and CDR2 is SQIVND in the germline V gene (reference sequence). The CDR3 DNA reads as TGTGCCTGTAGTATCGCGGGAGGAGGCGAGCAGTACTTC. Its translation: CACSIAGGGEQYF. The full variable domain, with the rest looked up from reference TRBV19 and TRBJ2-7, is DGGITQSPKYLFRKEGQNVTLSCEQNLNHDAMYWYRQDPGQGLRLIYYSQIVNDFQKGDIAEGYSVSREKKESFPLTVTSAQKNPTAFYLCACSIAGGGEQYFGPGTRLTVT.

This clonotype showed up just a few times. The chain joins TRBV7-2 to TRBJ1-1; maybe TRBD1 (6 bases). V was pared by 2 bases and J by 7 bases, with 11 bases between. The CDR3 totals 13 residues. The germline gives CDR1 SGHTA, CDR2 FQGNSA. CDR3 loop: CASSLLPGVEAFF. As DNA, the CDR3 is TGTGCCAGCAGCTTACTCCCAGGGGTTGAAGCTTTCTTT.

V and J are TRBV19 and TRBJ2-5; 7 nucleotides align to TRBD2. The germline gives CDR1 LNHDA, CDR2 SQIVND (reference sequence). The CDR3 length is 16 residues. Unmatched junction bases numbered 12, after V lost 4 bases and J lost 4 bases. The CDR3 protein is CASSTSLAAVGETQYF. The CDR3 nucleotides are TGTGCCAGTAGTACCTCGCTAGCGGCTGTGGGAGAGACCCAGTACTTC. Supplemented by reference TRBV19 and TRBJ2-5, the full variable domain reads DGGITQSPKYLFRKEGQNVTLSCEQNLNHDAMYWYRQDPGQGLRLIYYSQIVNDFQKGDIAEGYSVSREKKESFPLTVTSAQKNPTAFYLCASSTSLAAVGETQYFGPGTRLLVL.

This clonotype was found many times. V gene TRBV19 combines with J gene TRBJ1-2; tentatively, D is TRBD1 (6 bases). The CDR3 runs 13 residues. Germline V gene data show CDR1 as LNHDA and CDR2 as SQIVND (reference sequence). Trimming removed 5 bases from V and 2 bases from J, with 9 bases in between. The CDR3 nucleotides are TGTGCCAGTAGTGACAGGCCAAACTATGGCTACACCTTC. This encodes CASSDRPNYGYTF.

In this sample, this clonotype turned up a few times. The rearrangement joins TRBV29-1 to TRBJ2-2; TRBD2 matches 14 bases. Germline CDR1 and CDR2: SQVTM and ANQGSEA. The CDR3 contains 14 residues. J gave up 5 bases and V 5 bases, and 1 base lay outside the gene matches. The CDR3 is CSVRLAGGTGELFF. The CDR3 DNA reads TGCAGCGTTCGACTAGCGGGAGGGACCGGGGAGCTGTTTTTT.

This clonotype was observed a handful of times. The chain employs TRBV6-1 and TRBJ1-1; D gene unclear. The germline V and J ends were trimmed by 5 bases and 0 bases, with 13 bases remaining between them. In germline, CDR1 is MNHNS, CDR2 SASEGT. This CDR3 is built from 15 residues. The CDR3 DNA follows: TGTGCCAGCAGTCCGTGGGGAGTCATGAACACTGAAGCTTTCTTT. Residues: CASSPWGVMNTEAFF.

About this clonotype itself: At one boundary the junction diverges from the germline segment, which might be a read error. The chain employs TRBV7-3 and TRBJ2-5; TRBD1 matches 11 bases. This CDR3 has 16 amino acids. From germline, CDR1 is SGHTA and CDR2 FQGTGA. The CDR3 nucleotides read TGCGCCAGCAGCCAAGATGCGGGGACAGGGGGAGAGACCCAGTACTTC. Its translation: CASSQDAGTGGETQYF.